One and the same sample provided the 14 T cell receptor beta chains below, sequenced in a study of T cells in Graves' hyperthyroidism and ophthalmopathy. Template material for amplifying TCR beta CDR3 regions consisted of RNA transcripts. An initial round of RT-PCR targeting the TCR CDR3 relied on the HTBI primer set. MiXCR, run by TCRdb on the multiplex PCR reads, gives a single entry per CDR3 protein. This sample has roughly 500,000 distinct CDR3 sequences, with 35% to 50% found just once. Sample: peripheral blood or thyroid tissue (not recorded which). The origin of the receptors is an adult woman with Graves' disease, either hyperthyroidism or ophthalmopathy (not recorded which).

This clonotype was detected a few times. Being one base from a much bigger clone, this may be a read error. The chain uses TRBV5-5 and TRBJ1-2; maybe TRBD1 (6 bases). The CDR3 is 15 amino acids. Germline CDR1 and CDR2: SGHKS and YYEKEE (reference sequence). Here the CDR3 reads CASSEGQLGVYGHTF. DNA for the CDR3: TGTGCCAGCAGCGAAGGACAGTTAGGGGTCTATGGCCACACCTTC.

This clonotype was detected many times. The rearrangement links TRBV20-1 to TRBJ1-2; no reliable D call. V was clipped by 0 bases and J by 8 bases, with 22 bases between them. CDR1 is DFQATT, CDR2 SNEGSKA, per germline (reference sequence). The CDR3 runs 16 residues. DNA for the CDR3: TGCAGTGCTAGAGATCGCGACTCCGGAGCCAGAATAGGCTACACCTTC. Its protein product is CSARDRDSGARIGYTF.

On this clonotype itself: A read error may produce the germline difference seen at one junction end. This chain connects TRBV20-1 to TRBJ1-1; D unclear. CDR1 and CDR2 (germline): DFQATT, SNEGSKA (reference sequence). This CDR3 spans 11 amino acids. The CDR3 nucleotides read TGCAGCGCTAGGCTGGGATTGGAAGCTTTCTTT. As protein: CSARLGLEAFF.

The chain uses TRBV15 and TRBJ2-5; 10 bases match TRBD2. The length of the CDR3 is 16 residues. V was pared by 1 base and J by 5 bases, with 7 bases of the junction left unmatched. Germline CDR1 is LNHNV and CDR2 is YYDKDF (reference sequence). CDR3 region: CATSRGLAGDEETQYF. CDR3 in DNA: TGTGCCACCAGCAGAGGGCTAGCGGGAGACGAGGAGACCCAGTACTTC.

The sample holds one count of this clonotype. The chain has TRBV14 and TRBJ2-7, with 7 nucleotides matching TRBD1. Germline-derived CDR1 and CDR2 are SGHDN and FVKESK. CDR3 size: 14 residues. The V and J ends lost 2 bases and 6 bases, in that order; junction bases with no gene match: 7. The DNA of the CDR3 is TGTGCCAGCAGCCAACGCCTGCCAGGGGGCGAGCAGTACTTC. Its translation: CASSQRLPGGEQYF.

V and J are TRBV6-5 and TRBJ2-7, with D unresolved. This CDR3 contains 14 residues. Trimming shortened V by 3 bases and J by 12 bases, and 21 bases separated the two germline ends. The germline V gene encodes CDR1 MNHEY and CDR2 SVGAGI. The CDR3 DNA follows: TGTGCCAGCAGTTATGGGCCCCTTACTACGAGGTTGTACTTC. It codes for CASSYGPLTTRLYF.

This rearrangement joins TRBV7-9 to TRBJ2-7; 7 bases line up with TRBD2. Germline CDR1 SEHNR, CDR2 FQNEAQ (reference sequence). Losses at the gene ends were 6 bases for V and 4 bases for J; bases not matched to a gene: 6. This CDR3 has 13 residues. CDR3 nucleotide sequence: TGTGCCAGCAGAGGGGAGGGTGTGTACGAGCAGTACTTC. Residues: CASRGEGVYEQYF.

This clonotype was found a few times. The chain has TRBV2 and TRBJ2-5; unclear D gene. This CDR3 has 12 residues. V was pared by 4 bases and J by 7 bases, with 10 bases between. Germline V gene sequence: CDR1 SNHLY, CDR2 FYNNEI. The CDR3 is CASSATLATQYF. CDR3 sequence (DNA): TGTGCCAGCAGTGCTACATTGGCGACCCAGTACTTC.

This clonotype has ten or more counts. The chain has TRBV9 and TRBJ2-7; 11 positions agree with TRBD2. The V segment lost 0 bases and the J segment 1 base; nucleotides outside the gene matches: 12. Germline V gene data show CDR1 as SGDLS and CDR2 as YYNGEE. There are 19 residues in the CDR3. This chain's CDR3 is CASSVEPILAGGGSYEQYF. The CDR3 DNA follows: TGTGCCAGCAGCGTAGAGCCTATTCTAGCGGGAGGAGGGTCCTACGAGCAGTACTTC.

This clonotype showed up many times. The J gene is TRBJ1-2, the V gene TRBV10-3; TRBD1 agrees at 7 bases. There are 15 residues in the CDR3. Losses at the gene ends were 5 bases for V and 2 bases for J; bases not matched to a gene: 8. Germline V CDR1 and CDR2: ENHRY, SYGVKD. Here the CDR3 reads CAISLYGDRNYGYTF. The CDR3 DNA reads TGTGCCATCAGTCTCTACGGGGACAGAAACTATGGCTACACCTTC.

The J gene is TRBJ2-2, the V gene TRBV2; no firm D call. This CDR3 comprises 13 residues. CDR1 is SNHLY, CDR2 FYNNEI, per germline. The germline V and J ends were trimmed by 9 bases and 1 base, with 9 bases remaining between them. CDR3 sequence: CASWTLNTGELFF. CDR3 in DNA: TGTGCCAGTTGGACGCTGAACACCGGGGAGCTGTTTTTT.

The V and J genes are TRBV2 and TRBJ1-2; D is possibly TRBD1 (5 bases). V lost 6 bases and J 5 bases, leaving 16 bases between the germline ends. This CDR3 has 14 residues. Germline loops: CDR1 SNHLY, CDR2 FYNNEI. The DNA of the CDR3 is TGTGCCAGCAGCCTACCCGAGGACACATATGGCTACACCTTC. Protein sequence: CASSLPEDTYGYTF.

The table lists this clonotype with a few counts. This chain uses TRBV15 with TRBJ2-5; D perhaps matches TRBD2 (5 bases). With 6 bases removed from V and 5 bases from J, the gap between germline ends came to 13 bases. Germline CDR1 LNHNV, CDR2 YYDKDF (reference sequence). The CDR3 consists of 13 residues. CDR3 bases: TGTGCCACCAGGGAGGACGGGTGGGAGACCCAGTACTTC. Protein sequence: CATREDGWETQYF.

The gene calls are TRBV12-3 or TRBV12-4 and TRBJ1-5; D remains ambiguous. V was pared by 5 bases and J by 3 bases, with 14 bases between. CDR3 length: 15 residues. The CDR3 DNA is TGTGCCAGCAGTCCTCTCCCGGGCTTCAATCAGCCCCAGCATTTT. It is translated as CASSPLPGFNQPQHF.